This T cell receptor (beta chain) came from a study of blood T cell repertoires in COVID-19. Study details: Samples of COVID-19 (acute and convalescent) were obtained from the United States, Italy and Spain. T cells, B-cell-depleted T cells, or PBMCs provided the cDNA or gDNA that served as material.

This CDR3 region has 14 residues. V was clipped by 5 bases and J by 3 bases; unmatched bases: 7. CDR1 is WSHSY, CDR2 SAAADI, per germline. Cohorts were based on clinical histories the participants reported. What the recovered Cohort 3 donors had was two negative PCRs, clearance, or symptom resolution. This table comes from immunoSEQ multiplex PCR, and its TCRdb copy is limited to in-frame clones, with some not included. Of some 100,000 clones listed, approximately 86% are singletons. The sample consisted of PBMCs or T cells enriched from blood (not recorded which). This chain uses TRBV10-2 with TRBJ2-7; 7 bases are a match to TRBD2. The sequence derives from a woman between 45 and 65 years old who had recovered from COVID-19. The CDR3 nucleotides are TGCGCCAGCAGTTGGACTAGGGCCAACTACGAGCAGTACTTC. Protein product: CASSWTRANYEQYF.